Listed here are 5 T cell receptor beta chains from one sample, sequenced in a study of T cell responses to AZD1222 COVID-19 vaccine. Using immunoSEQ multiplex PCR, the repertoire was profiled, and TCRdb retains in-frame clones only, with some absent. The sample lists tens of thousands of clones; around 90% were seen once. The sequences come from peripheral blood, collected 28 days after the second AZD1222 dose. The origin of the receptors is an adult who received the AZD1222 COVID-19 vaccine.

The chain joins TRBV7-2 to TRBJ2-2; D call uncertain. The CDR3 runs to 15 residues. Trimming pared 6 bases from V and 2 bases from J, leaving 13 bases between. From germline, CDR1 is SGHTA and CDR2 FQGNSA. The CDR3 loop is CASSSPATNTGELFF. CDR3 sequence (DNA): TGTGCCAGCAGTTCCCCGGCTACTAACACCGGGGAGCTGTTTTTT.

J is TRBJ1-2 and V is TRBV19; 12 nucleotides align to TRBD1. The CDR3 runs 15 residues. The germline gives CDR1 LNHDA, CDR2 SQIVND (reference sequence). V shed 5 bases, J shed 4 bases, and the junction held 5 bases outside the gene matches. Here the CDR3 reads CASSLGTGGPYGYTF. As DNA, the CDR3 is TGTGCCAGTAGTCTTGGGACAGGGGGCCCCTATGGCTACACCTTC.

This clone was found a few times. This chain joins TRBV11-2 and TRBJ2-7, with TRBD2 as a possible D gene (6 bases). Deletions cut 1 base from V and 3 bases from J, with 7 bases between. CDR3 length: 13 residues. From germline, CDR1 is SGHAT and CDR2 FQNNGV. The CDR3 DNA follows: TGTGCCAGCAGCTTAGTGGACTACTACGAGCAGTACTTC. Translation gives CASSLVDYYEQYF.

As DNA, the CDR3 is TGTGCCAGCAGTGAAGTGTTGGGACGGAACACTGAAGCTTTCTTT. Residues: CASSEVLGRNTEAFF. The chain links TRBV6-1 to TRBJ1-1; possibly TRBD1 for D (5 bases). Trimming left V 1 base short and J 1 base short, with 10 bases between. This CDR3 contains 15 residues. CDR1 MNHNS and CDR2 SASEGT come from the germline V gene.

V is TRBV12-5 and J is TRBJ2-5; possibly TRBD1 for D (6 bases). CDR3 length equals 14 residues. The V end lost 5 bases, the J end lost 0 bases, and 10 bases lay between the germline ends. Germline lookup yields CDR1 LGHNT and CDR2 FRNRAP. CDR3 sequence (DNA): TGTGCTAGTGGTGCCGGGACAAACCAAGAGACCCAGTACTTC. This encodes CASGAGTNQETQYF.